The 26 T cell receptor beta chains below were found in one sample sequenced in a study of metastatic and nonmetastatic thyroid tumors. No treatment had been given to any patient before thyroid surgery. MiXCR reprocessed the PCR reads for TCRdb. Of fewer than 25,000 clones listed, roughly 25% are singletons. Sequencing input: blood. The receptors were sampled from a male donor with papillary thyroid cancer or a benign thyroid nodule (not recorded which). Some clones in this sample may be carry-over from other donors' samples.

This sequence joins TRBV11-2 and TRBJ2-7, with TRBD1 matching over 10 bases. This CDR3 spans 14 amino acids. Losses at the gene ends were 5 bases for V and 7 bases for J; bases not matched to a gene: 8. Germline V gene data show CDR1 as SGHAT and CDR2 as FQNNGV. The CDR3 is CASSQGQGFGEQYF. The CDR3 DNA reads TGTGCCAGCAGCCAGGGACAGGGGTTTGGAGAGCAGTACTTC. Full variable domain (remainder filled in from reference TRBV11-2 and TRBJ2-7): EAGVAQSPRYKIIEKRQSVAFWCNPISGHATLYWYQQILGQGPKLLIQFQNNGVVDDSQLPKDRFSAERLKGVDSTLKIQPAKLEDSAVYLCASSQGQGFGEQYFGPGTRLTVT.

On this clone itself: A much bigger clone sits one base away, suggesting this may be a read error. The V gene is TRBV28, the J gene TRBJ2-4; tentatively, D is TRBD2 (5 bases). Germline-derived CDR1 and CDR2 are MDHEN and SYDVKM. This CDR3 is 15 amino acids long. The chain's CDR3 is CAISRRSGAKNIQYF. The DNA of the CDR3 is TGTGCCATCAGTCGGAGGTCGGGGGCCAAAAACATTCAGTACTTC.

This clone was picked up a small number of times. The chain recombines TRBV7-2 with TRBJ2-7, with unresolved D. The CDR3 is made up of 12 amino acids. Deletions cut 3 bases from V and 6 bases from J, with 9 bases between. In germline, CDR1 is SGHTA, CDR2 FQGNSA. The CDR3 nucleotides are TGTGCCAGCAGCTTTTACACGACCGAGCAGTACTTC. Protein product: CASSFYTTEQYF.

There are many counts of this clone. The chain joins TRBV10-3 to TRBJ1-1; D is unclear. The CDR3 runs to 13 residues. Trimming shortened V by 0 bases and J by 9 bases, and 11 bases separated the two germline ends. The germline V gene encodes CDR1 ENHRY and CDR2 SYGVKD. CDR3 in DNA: TGTGCCATCAGTGAGTCCCCGGGTACGAAAGCTTTCTTT. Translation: CAISESPGTKAFF.

For the CDR3, the DNA is TGTGCCACCAGTGATAATCTATATAATTCACCCCTCCACTTT. Protein: CATSDNLYNSPLHF. The chain recombines TRBV24-1 with TRBJ1-6; D uncertain. This CDR3 is 14 amino acids long. The V gene's germline CDR1 is KGHDR and CDR2 SFDVKD. The V and J ends lost 3 bases and 4 bases respectively, with 6 bases between them.

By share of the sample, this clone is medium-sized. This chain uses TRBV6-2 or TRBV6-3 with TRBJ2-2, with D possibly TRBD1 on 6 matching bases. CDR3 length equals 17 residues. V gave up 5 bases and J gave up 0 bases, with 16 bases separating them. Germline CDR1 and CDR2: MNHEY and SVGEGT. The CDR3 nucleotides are TGTGCCAGCAGTCCATCCGACAGGTTCTCGAACACCGGGGAGCTGTTTTTT. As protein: CASSPSDRFSNTGELFF.

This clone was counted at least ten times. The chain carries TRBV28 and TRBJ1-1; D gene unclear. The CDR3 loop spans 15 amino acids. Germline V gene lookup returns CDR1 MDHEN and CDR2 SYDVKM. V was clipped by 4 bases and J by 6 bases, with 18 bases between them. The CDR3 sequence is CASSYNRGEEAEAFF. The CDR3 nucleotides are TGTGCCAGCAGTTATAACCGGGGAGAGGAGGCTGAAGCTTTCTTT.

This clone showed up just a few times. CDR3 DNA sequence: TGTGCCAGCAGTCCCGGAGCGGGAGGATCCACAGATACGCAGTATTTT. Translation gives CASSPGAGGSTDTQYF. The rearrangement links TRBV12-3 or TRBV12-4 to TRBJ2-3; TRBD2 agrees at 9 bases. There are 16 residues in the CDR3. J was trimmed by 2 bases and V by 5 bases; bases with no gene match: 8.

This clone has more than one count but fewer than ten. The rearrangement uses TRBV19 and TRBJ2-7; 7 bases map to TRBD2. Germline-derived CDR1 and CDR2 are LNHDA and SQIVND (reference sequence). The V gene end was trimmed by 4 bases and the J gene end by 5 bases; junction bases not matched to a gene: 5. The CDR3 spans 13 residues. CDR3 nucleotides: TGTGCCAGTAGTAGCGGGAGAGGAAACGAGCAGTACTTC. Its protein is CASSSGRGNEQYF.

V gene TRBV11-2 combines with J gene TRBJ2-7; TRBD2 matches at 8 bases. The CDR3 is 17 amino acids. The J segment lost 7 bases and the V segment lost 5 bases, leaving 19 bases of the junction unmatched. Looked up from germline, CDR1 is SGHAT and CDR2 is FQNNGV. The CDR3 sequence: CASSRLDRPGLGWEQYF. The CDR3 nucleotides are TGTGCCAGCAGCAGATTAGACAGGCCGGGACTAGGATGGGAGCAGTACTTC. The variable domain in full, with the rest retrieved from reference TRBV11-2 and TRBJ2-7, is EAGVAQSPRYKIIEKRQSVAFWCNPISGHATLYWYQQILGQGPKLLIQFQNNGVVDDSQLPKDRFSAERLKGVDSTLKIQPAKLEDSAVYLCASSRLDRPGLGWEQYFGPGTRLTVT.

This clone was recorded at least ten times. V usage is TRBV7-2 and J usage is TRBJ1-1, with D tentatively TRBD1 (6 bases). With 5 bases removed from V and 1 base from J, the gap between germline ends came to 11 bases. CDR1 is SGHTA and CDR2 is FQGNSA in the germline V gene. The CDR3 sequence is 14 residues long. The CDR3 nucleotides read TGTGCCAGCAGCCTTAGGGGGGCGAACACTGAAGCTTTCTTT. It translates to CASSLRGANTEAFF.

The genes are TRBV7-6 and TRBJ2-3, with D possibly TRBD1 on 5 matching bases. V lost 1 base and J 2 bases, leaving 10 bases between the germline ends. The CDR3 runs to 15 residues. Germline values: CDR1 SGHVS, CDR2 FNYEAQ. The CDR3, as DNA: TGTGCCAGCAGCTTAGATGGACACTACACAGATACGCAGTATTTT. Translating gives CASSLDGHYTDTQYF.

Here the CDR3 DNA reads TGTGCCAGCAGCCCCCCTTTGTTGCGGGAGTGGCAAGAGACCCAGTACTTC. Residues: CASSPPLLREWQETQYF. The chain couples TRBV7-9 to TRBJ2-5; TRBD2 matches at 7 bases. The CDR3 spans 17 residues. Losses at the gene ends were 5 bases for V and 2 bases for J; bases not matched to a gene: 14. The germline V gene encodes CDR1 SEHNR and CDR2 FQNEAQ (reference sequence).

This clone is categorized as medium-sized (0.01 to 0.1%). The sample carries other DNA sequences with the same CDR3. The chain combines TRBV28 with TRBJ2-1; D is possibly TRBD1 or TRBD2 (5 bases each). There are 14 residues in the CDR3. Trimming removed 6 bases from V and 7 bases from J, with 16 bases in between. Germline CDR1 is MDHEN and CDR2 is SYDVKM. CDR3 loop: CASRRGRDLNEQFF. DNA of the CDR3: TGTGCCAGCAGGAGGGGCAGGGATCTAAATGAGCAGTTCTTC.

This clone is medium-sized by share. CDR3 nucleotide sequence: TGTGCCAGCAGTTGGGGGGGGAGCAATCAGCCCCAGCATTTT. Residues: CASSWGGSNQPQHF. This chain connects TRBV2 to TRBJ1-5; weak D call: TRBD1 (5 bases). This CDR3 has 14 amino acids. Germline V gene data show CDR1 as SNHLY and CDR2 as FYNNEI. V was trimmed by 5 bases and J by 1 base, leaving 9 bases between them. The full variable domain, with the rest looked up from reference TRBV2 and TRBJ1-5, is EPEVTQTPSHQVTQMGQEVILRCVPISNHLYFYWYRQILGQKVEFLVSFYNNEISEKSEIFDDQFSVERPDGSNFTLKIRSTKLEDSAMYFCASSWGGSNQPQHFGDGTRLSIL.

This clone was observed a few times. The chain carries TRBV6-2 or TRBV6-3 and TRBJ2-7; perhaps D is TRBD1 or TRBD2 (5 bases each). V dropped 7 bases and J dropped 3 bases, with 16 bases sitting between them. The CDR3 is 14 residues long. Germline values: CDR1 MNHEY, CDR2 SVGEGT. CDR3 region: CASKLRDAYYEQYF. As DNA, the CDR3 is TGTGCCAGCAAACTCCGGGACGCTTACTACGAGCAGTACTTC.

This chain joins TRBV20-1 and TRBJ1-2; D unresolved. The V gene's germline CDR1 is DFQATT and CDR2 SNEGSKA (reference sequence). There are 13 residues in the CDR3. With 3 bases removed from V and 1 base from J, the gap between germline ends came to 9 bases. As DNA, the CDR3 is TGCAGTGCTAGGCCCCAGGATAACTATGGCTACACCTTC. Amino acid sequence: CSARPQDNYGYTF.

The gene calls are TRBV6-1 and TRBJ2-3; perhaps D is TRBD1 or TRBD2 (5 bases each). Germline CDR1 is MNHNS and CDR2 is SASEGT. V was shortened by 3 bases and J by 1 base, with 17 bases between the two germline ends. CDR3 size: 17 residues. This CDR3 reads CASSEWAGALGTDTQYF. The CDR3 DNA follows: TGTGCCAGCAGTGAGTGGGCCGGGGCCCTAGGCACAGATACGCAGTATTTT.

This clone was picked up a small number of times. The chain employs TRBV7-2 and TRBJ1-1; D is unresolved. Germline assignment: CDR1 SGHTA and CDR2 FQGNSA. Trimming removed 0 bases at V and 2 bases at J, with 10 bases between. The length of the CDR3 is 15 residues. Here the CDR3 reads CASSLALGSNTEAFF. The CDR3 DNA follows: TGTGCCAGCAGCTTAGCGCTGGGCTCCAACACTGAAGCTTTCTTT.

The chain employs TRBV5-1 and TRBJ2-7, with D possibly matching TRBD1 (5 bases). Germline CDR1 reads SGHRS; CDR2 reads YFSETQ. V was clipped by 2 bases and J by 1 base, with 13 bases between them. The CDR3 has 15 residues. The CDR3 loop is CASSFSGSISYEQYF. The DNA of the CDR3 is TGCGCCAGCAGCTTTTCAGGGTCAATTTCCTACGAGCAGTACTTC.

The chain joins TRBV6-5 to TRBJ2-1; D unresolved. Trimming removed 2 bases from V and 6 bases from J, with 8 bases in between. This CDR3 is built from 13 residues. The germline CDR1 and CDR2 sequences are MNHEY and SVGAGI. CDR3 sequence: CASSYGLVNEQFF. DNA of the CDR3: TGTGCCAGCAGTTACGGTCTTGTCAATGAGCAGTTCTTC.

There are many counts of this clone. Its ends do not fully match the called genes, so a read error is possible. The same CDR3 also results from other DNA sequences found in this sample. The CDR3 is CASSPGQNSPLHF. The CDR3 DNA is TGTGCAAGCAGCCCGGGGCAGAATTCACCCCTCCACTTT. The chain is built from TRBV11-2 and TRBJ1-6; weak D call: TRBD1 (5 bases). Germline CDR1 reads SGHAT; CDR2 reads FQNNGV. This CDR3 spans 13 amino acids.

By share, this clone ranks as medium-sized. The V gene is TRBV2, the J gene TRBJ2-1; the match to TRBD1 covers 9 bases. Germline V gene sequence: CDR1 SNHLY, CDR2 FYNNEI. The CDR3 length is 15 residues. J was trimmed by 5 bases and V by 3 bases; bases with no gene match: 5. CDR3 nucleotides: TGTGCCAGCAGTGACGGGACAGGGTATAACAATGAGCAGTTCTTC. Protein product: CASSDGTGYNNEQFF.

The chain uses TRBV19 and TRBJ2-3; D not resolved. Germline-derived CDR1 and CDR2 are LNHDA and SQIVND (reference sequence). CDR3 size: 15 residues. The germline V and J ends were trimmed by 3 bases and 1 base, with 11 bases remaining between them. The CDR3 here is CASSITRSGTDTQYF. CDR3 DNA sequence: TGTGCCAGTAGTATCACCAGGAGTGGCACAGATACGCAGTATTTT. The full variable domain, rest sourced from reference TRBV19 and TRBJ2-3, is DGGITQSPKYLFRKEGQNVTLSCEQNLNHDAMYWYRQDPGQGLRLIYYSQIVNDFQKGDIAEGYSVSREKKESFPLTVTSAQKNPTAFYLCASSITRSGTDTQYFGPGTRLTVL.

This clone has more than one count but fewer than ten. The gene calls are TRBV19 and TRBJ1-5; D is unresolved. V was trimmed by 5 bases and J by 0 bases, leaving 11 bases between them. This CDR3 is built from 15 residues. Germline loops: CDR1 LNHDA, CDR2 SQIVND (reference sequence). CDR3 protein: CASSGRAYSNQPQHF. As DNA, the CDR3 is TGTGCCAGTAGTGGCAGAGCATATAGCAATCAGCCCCAGCATTTT.

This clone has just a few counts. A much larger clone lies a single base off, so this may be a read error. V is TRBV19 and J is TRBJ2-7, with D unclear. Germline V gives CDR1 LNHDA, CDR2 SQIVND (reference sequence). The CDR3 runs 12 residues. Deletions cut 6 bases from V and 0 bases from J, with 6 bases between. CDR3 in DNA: TGTGCCAGTAGGTGGGACTCCTACGAGCAGTACTTC. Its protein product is CASRWDSYEQYF.